This T cell receptor beta chain was captured by sequencing in a study of a mutant IDH1 vaccine in newly diagnosed glioma. Worth noting for this clone: Its cognate antigen is unknown. A read error may account for a junction end that differs from germline.

Time point indicated: week 5, during vaccination. A single vaccine dose contained 300 ug of mutant IDH1 20-mer peptide, and topical imiquimod was used with it. Repertoires were generated with immunoSEQ multiplex PCR, while TCRdb's copy carries only in-frame clones and drops some. This table has approximately 38,000 clones, 70% to 90% appearing once. Per the germline V gene, CDR1 is SGHRS and CDR2 is YFSETQ. The CDR3 sequence is 15 residues long. This rearrangement joins TRBV5-1 to TRBJ2-6; D not resolved. This TCR was recovered from a man in his forties or fifties with glioma. The starting material was PBMCs, obtained from a glioma patient whose treatment included an IDH1 peptide vaccine. The CDR3 is CATSRRSSGANVLTF. The DNA for the CDR3 is TGCGCCACCAGCAGAAGGTCTTCTGGGGCCAACGTCCTGACTTTC. The variable domain in full, with the rest retrieved from reference TRBV5-1 and TRBJ2-6, is KAGVTQTPRYLIKTRGQQVTLSCSPISGHRSVSWYQQTPGQGLQFLFEYFSETQRNKGNFPGRFSGRQFSNSRSEMNVSTLELGDSALYLCATSRRSSGANVLTFGAGSRLTVL.